A single sample gave rise to the 28 T cell receptor beta chains below, sequenced in a study of blood T cell repertoires in COVID-19. Sequenced by immunoSEQ multiplex PCR; TCRdb stores in-frame clones only, minus some. The sample yields 70,000 or so clones, more than 75% seen once. The sample was peripheral blood. The receptors shown here come from a human donor in a cohort sampled during active COVID-19.

This clone has only one observation. The rearrangement uses TRBV21-1 and TRBJ2-7; no DNA check was done on the table's D call, TRBD2. TRBV21-1 is a pseudogene locus. This CDR3 contains 17 residues. CDR3 loop: CASSKAGTSHTPYEQYF. The CDR3 coding sequence is TGTGCCAGCAGCAAAGCAGGGACTAGCCATACTCCCTACGAGCAGTACTTC.

This rearrangement joins TRBV9 to TRBJ1-2, with D maybe TRBD1 (6 bases). Trimming took off 0 bases at V and 0 bases at J, with 9 bases between the two ends. The CDR3 contains 15 residues. CDR1 SGDLS and CDR2 YYNGEE come from the germline V gene. Written as DNA, the CDR3 is TGTGCCAGCAGCGTAGGCAGGGGAACTAACTATGGCTACACCTTC. It codes for CASSVGRGTNYGYTF.

The chain recombines TRBV7-3 with TRBJ1-4; the D gene is possibly TRBD1 (6 bases). V lost 2 bases, J lost 8 bases, and 18 bases lay in between. Germline V lookup: CDR1 SGHTA, CDR2 FQGTGA. The CDR3 contains 16 residues. The CDR3 DNA is TGTGCCAGCAGCTTACCACAGGGAGGGACCCACGAAAAACTGTTTTTT. Encoded protein: CASSLPQGGTHEKLFF.

The chain recombines TRBV9 with TRBJ2-6, with a weak D call TRBD1 (6 bases). With 3 bases removed from V and 0 bases from J, the gap between germline ends came to 10 bases. The CDR3 is 16 residues long. Germline CDR1 and CDR2: SGDLS and YYNGEE. CDR3 loop: CASSADSSSGANVLTF. Written as DNA, the CDR3 is TGTGCCAGCAGCGCGGACAGCTCCTCTGGGGCCAACGTCCTGACTTTC.

This clone was observed once. V gene TRBV11-2 combines with J gene TRBJ1-1; D gene unclear. Trimming removed 5 bases at V and 4 bases at J, with 20 bases between. CDR1 is SGHAT and CDR2 is FQNNGV in the germline V gene. This CDR3 is built from 16 residues. The CDR3 loop reads CASSPKWRRSVTEAFF. The CDR3 DNA reads as TGTGCCAGCAGCCCGAAGTGGCGGCGGTCGGTCACTGAAGCTTTCTTT.

The chain joins TRBV5-5 to TRBJ1-5; D possibly corresponds to TRBD1 (6 bases). The CDR3 consists of 16 residues. Trimming cost V 0 bases and J 3 bases, with 13 bases left between them. The germline V gene encodes CDR1 SGHKS and CDR2 YYEKEE (reference sequence). CDR3: CASSLDRGATNQPQHF. DNA for the CDR3: TGTGCCAGCAGCTTGGATCGGGGGGCAACCAATCAGCCCCAGCATTTT.

This clone was detected once. The V gene is TRBV19, the J gene TRBJ1-2, with 8 bases that match TRBD1. V was pared by 7 bases and J by 6 bases, with 19 bases of the junction left unmatched. Germline V CDR1 and CDR2: LNHDA, SQIVND (reference sequence). CDR3 length: 17 amino acids. The CDR3 here is CASKAVDSRGPVDGYTF. CDR3 nucleotides: TGTGCCAGTAAGGCAGTGGACTCCAGGGGGCCGGTCGATGGCTACACCTTC.

This chain links TRBV12-5 with TRBJ1-5, with 7 bases lining up with TRBD1. The CDR3 is 15 amino acids. V lost 8 bases, J lost 5 bases, and 12 bases stayed unmatched. Germline loops: CDR1 LGHNT, CDR2 FRNRAP. CDR3 loop: CASSPLQGPHQPQHF. The CDR3, as DNA: TGTGCTAGTTCCCCTTTACAGGGGCCTCATCAGCCCCAGCATTTT.

The genes are TRBV7-2 and TRBJ2-7; D perhaps matches TRBD2 (5 bases). CDR1 is SGHTA, CDR2 FQGNSA, per germline. The length of the CDR3 is 15 residues. V was clipped by 1 base and J by 2 bases, with 12 bases between them. CDR3 region: CASSLGMRATYEQYF. DNA of the CDR3: TGTGCCAGCAGCTTAGGGATGAGGGCAACCTACGAGCAGTACTTC.

The chain joins TRBV19 to TRBJ1-2, with D uncertain. Germline V gene lookup returns CDR1 LNHDA and CDR2 SQIVND (reference sequence). The CDR3 has 14 residues. The V gene lost 4 bases and the J gene lost 4 bases, with 13 bases spanning the gap. CDR3 bases: TGTGCCAGTAGTAACGAGGCCCCGGGCTATGGCTACACCTTC. Translating gives CASSNEAPGYGYTF. The full variable domain, its missing parts supplied by reference TRBV19 and TRBJ1-2, is DGGITQSPKYLFRKEGQNVTLSCEQNLNHDAMYWYRQDPGQGLRLIYYSQIVNDFQKGDIAEGYSVSREKKESFPLTVTSAQKNPTAFYLCASSNEAPGYGYTFGSGTRLTVV.

The chain combines TRBV25-1 with TRBJ1-2; tentatively, D is TRBD1 (5 bases). The CDR3 contains 11 residues. Trimming removed 10 bases at V and 4 bases at J, with 10 bases between. Looked up from germline, CDR1 is MGHDK and CDR2 is SYGVNS. CDR3 amino acids: CAILDSYGYTF. In DNA form, the CDR3 reads TGTGCCATCCTCGACAGCTATGGCTACACCTTC.

The V and J genes are TRBV11-2 and TRBJ1-1; TRBD1 matches at 7 bases. Germline loops: CDR1 SGHAT, CDR2 FQNNGV. This CDR3 has 17 residues. After removal of 1 base from V and 0 bases from J, the junction contained 8 bases not matched to a gene. The CDR3: CASSLVRGTGMNTEAFF. Here the CDR3 DNA reads TGTGCCAGCAGCTTAGTCAGGGGGACGGGAATGAACACTGAAGCTTTCTTT. Full variable domain (missing parts from reference TRBV11-2 and TRBJ1-1): EAGVAQSPRYKIIEKRQSVAFWCNPISGHATLYWYQQILGQGPKLLIQFQNNGVVDDSQLPKDRFSAERLKGVDSTLKIQPAKLEDSAVYLCASSLVRGTGMNTEAFFGQGTRLTVV.

J is TRBJ2-7 and V is TRBV4-1, with 10 positions matching TRBD1. The CDR3 totals 15 residues. The ends lost 1 base at V and 7 bases at J; junction bases unmatched: 7. The germline V gene has CDR1 MGHRA and CDR2 YSYEKL. In nucleotides, the CDR3 is TGCGCCAGCAGCCAAGGACAGGGGGCCTTTGTGGAGCAGTACTTC. Amino acid sequence: CASSQGQGAFVEQYF.

The chain employs TRBV11-2 and TRBJ1-6, with 9 bases that match TRBD1. Trimming removed 3 bases from V and 8 bases from J; junction bases left unmatched: 14. Looked up from germline, CDR1 is SGHAT and CDR2 is FQNNGV. This CDR3 spans 18 amino acids. This CDR3 is CASSLRRLGQGIHSPLHF. The CDR3 DNA reads TGTGCCAGCAGCTTGAGAAGGCTTGGACAGGGGATTCATTCACCCCTCCACTTT. Full variable domain (outside the CDR3, taken from reference TRBV11-2 and TRBJ1-6): EAGVAQSPRYKIIEKRQSVAFWCNPISGHATLYWYQQILGQGPKLLIQFQNNGVVDDSQLPKDRFSAERLKGVDSTLKIQPAKLEDSAVYLCASSLRRLGQGIHSPLHFGNGTRLTVT.

J is TRBJ1-6 and V is TRBV3-1 (or the pseudogene TRBV3-2), with 9 bases aligning to TRBD1. The V gene end was trimmed by 4 bases and the J gene end by 14 bases; junction bases not matched to a gene: 6. The V gene's germline CDR1 is LGHDT and CDR2 YNNKEL (reference sequence). The CDR3 totals 13 residues. Here the CDR3 reads CASSPNRGQSLHF. In nucleotides, the CDR3 is TGTGCCAGCAGCCCTAACAGGGGGCAGTCCCTCCACTTT.

The chain combines TRBV5-1 with TRBJ2-1; TRBD1 matches 7 bases. The CDR3 contains 16 residues. CDR1 is SGHRS and CDR2 is YFSETQ in the germline V gene. The V segment lost 4 bases and the J segment 0 bases; nucleotides outside the gene matches: 7. DNA of the CDR3: TGCGCCAGCAGCCAAGGGACAGCCCGCTCCTACAATGAGCAGTTCTTC. It yields the protein CASSQGTARSYNEQFF.

V and J are TRBV27 and TRBJ1-2, with D maybe TRBD1 (5 bases). Trimming took off 6 bases at V and 7 bases at J, with 15 bases between the two ends. The CDR3 totals 13 residues. Germline-derived CDR1 and CDR2 are MNHEY and SMNVEV (reference sequence). The CDR3 loop is CASSPSQGSGYTF. CDR3 in DNA: TGTGCCAGCAGCCCCAGTCAGGGTAGTGGCTACACCTTC.

V is TRBV19 and J is TRBJ1-5; the match to TRBD1 covers 11 bases. V shed 6 bases, J shed 5 bases, and the junction held 0 bases outside the gene matches. The CDR3 totals 13 residues. Per the germline V gene, CDR1 is LNHDA and CDR2 is SQIVND (reference sequence). CDR3 residues: CASRGQGDQPQHF. CDR3 in DNA: TGTGCCAGTAGGGGACAGGGGGATCAGCCCCAGCATTTT.

The chain has TRBV4-2 and TRBJ1-1, with D perhaps matching TRBD1 (5 bases). The V gene's germline CDR1 is LGHNA and CDR2 YNFKEQ. The CDR3 has 17 residues. V was trimmed by 1 base and J by 3 bases, leaving 18 bases between them. In DNA, the CDR3 is TGTGCCAGCAGCCAAGGATTTCTCAGGGTGCAGGACACTGAAGCTTTCTTT. Its translation is CASSQGFLRVQDTEAFF.

J is TRBJ1-4 and V is TRBV4-3; 8 bases line up with TRBD1. The CDR3 sequence is 14 residues long. Germline lookup yields CDR1 LGHNA and CDR2 YSLEER. The V segment lost 3 bases and the J segment 12 bases; nucleotides outside the gene matches: 9. The CDR3 reads CASSQSQTGDQLFF. The CDR3 coding sequence is TGCGCCAGCAGCCAGAGTCAGACAGGGGACCAACTGTTTTTT.

The V gene is TRBV5-6, the J gene TRBJ2-1, with 12 bases aligning to TRBD1. Germline loops: CDR1 SGHDT, CDR2 YYEEEE. This CDR3 is 15 amino acids long. Trimming at V came to 5 bases and at J to 9 bases, leaving 9 bases not matched to a gene. CDR3 region: CASSPVPGQGAEQFF. The CDR3 nucleotides read TGTGCCAGCAGTCCTGTCCCGGGACAGGGGGCTGAGCAGTTCTTC.

V and J are TRBV5-1 and TRBJ1-6, with D maybe TRBD1 (5 bases). The germline V gene encodes CDR1 SGHRS and CDR2 YFSETQ. The CDR3 spans 14 residues. V lost 1 base to trimming and J lost 9 bases, with 11 bases between them. The CDR3 coding sequence is TGCGCCAGCAGCTTGAGGCAGGGAGGTTCACCCCTCCACTTT. Translated, it gives CASSLRQGGSPLHF.

The chain employs TRBV11-2 and TRBJ2-7; 11 nucleotides line up with TRBD2. CDR3 size: 16 residues. J was trimmed by 5 bases and V by 2 bases; bases with no gene match: 8. Germline CDR1 reads SGHAT; CDR2 reads FQNNGV. The CDR3 is CASSLTFLAGGHEQYF. CDR3 coding DNA: TGTGCCAGCAGCTTAACCTTCCTAGCGGGGGGCCACGAGCAGTACTTC.

This chain connects TRBV30 to TRBJ1-2; 8 bases fit TRBD1. J was trimmed by 2 bases and V by 3 bases; bases with no gene match: 5. CDR1 is GTSNPN and CDR2 is SVGIG in the germline V gene (reference sequence). CDR3 length equals 14 residues. In nucleotides, the CDR3 is TGTGCCTGGAGCGGGGACAGGAACAACTATGGCTACACCTTC. It translates to CAWSGDRNNYGYTF.

This chain uses TRBV11-2 with TRBJ2-1; D might be TRBD1 (6 bases). V lost 5 bases to trimming and J lost 0 bases, with 17 bases between them. The CDR3 runs 17 residues. Germline-derived CDR1 and CDR2 are SGHAT and FQNNGV. CDR3 nucleotides: TGTGCCAGCAGCCCAGGGACAAGGCATGACTCCTACAATGAGCAGTTCTTC. Protein product: CASSPGTRHDSYNEQFF.

This clone was recorded only once. J is TRBJ2-7 and V is TRBV5-5; TRBD1 is a possible D gene (6 bases). The V gene's germline CDR1 is SGHKS and CDR2 YYEKEE (reference sequence). The V end was cut by 2 bases, the J end by 4 bases, with 10 bases between. The CDR3 length is 13 residues. As DNA, the CDR3 is TGTGCCAGCAGCTTCGGACAGTCGTACGAGCAGTACTTC. Protein product: CASSFGQSYEQYF.

V usage is TRBV6-5 and J usage is TRBJ1-3; TRBD1 matches at 7 bases. With V trimmed by 5 bases and J by 2 bases, 6 bases remained unmatched. The CDR3 runs 15 residues. Germline V gene data show CDR1 as MNHEY and CDR2 as SVGAGI. CDR3 protein: CASSRQGSPGNTIYF. Here the CDR3 DNA reads TGTGCCAGCAGTCGACAGGGCTCTCCTGGAAACACCATATATTTT.

The CDR3 nucleotides are TGTGCCAGCAGCTTTGGGACAGGGGTGAACACTGAAGCTTTCTTT. This codes for CASSFGTGVNTEAFF. V is TRBV7-2 and J is TRBJ1-1; 10 bases match TRBD1. In germline, CDR1 is SGHTA, CDR2 FQGNSA. V was pared by 3 bases and J by 0 bases, with 1 base of the junction left unmatched. This CDR3 contains 15 residues.